The 11 T cell receptor beta chains in this list originate from one sample, sequenced in a study of T cell clonality in common variable immunodeficiency. The study, taken as a whole, reports: Reportedly, TCR beta sequences from common variable immunodeficiency showed fewer deletions and N-nucleotide insertions.

These receptors have no identified antigens. Repertoires were generated with immunoSEQ multiplex PCR, while TCRdb's copy carries only in-frame clones and drops some. The sample presents 15,000 to 20,000 clones, none singletons. Sequencing used peripheral blood mononuclear cells. These receptors were taken from a human donor with common variable immunodeficiency.

This clone was counted a few times. The CDR3 is cut off 3 residues early in the read; its end comes from the germline J gene. The gene calls are TRBV2 and TRBJ2-3, with D perhaps TRBD1 (6 bases). CDR1 and CDR2 (germline): SNHLY, FYNNEI. Trimming took 8 bases from V and 4 from J, leaving 19 bases between them. The CDR3 covers 15 residues. CDR3 bases read: TGTGCCAGCCAGTCCGGGACAAGTATGGCAGATACG. It codes for CASQSGTSMADT. From start to end, the CDR3 is CASQSGTSMADTQYF.

The sample holds a few counts of this clone. From the germline J gene comes the end of the CDR3, since the read stops 3 residues before it. This chain uses TRBV2 with TRBJ2-2; 8 positions agree with TRBD1. Trimming cost V 6 bases and J 8 bases; bases outside gene matches: 11. Looked up from germline, CDR1 is SNHLY and CDR2 is FYNNEI. This CDR3 region has 15 residues. CDR3 loop: CASRPGTGSRGELFF. CDR3 bases read: TGTGCCAGCAGGCCCGGGACAGGATCCAGGGGGGAG. The full variable domain, in which reference TRBV2 and TRBJ2-2 provide the parts outside the CDR3, is EPEVTQTPSHQVTQMGQEVILRCVPISNHLYFYWYRQILGQKVEFLVSFYNNEISEKSEIFDDQFSVERPDGSNFTLKIRSTKLEDSAMYFCASRPGTGSRGELFFGEGSRLTVL.

This clone was seen ten or more times. The read ends 3 residues before the CDR3 terminus; that terminus is restored from the germline J gene. This chain uses TRBV20-1 with TRBJ1-5; maybe TRBD1 (6 bases). Trimming cost V 0 bases and J 2 bases, with 17 bases left between them. Germline assignment: CDR1 DFQATT and CDR2 SNEGSKA (reference sequence). The CDR3 length is 17 residues. The CDR3 bases that were read are TGCAGTGCTAGAGATCGTCAGGGGTTTGGGGGCAATCAGCCC. Its protein product is CSARDRQGFGGNQP. The full CDR3 reads CSARDRQGFGGNQPQHF.

A few counts support this clone. The CDR3 extends 3 residues past the end of the read, so its final part is completed from the germline J gene. The chain joins TRBV7-6 to TRBJ2-7, with D possibly matching TRBD2 (6 bases). The germline CDR1 and CDR2 sequences are SGHVS and FNYEAQ. V lost 0 bases and J 0 bases, leaving 12 bases between the germline ends. The CDR3 is made up of 16 amino acids. CDR3 DNA, as far as it was read: TGTGCCAGCAGCTTAGCCCGGGGGACCGACTCCTACGAG. As protein: CASSLARGTDSYE. The full CDR3 protein reads CASSLARGTDSYEQYF.

This clone was observed many times. The read finishes 3 residues shy of the CDR3 end, and the germline J gene is used to complete it. The rearrangement uses TRBV14 and TRBJ1-2; 8 bases align to TRBD1. The germline CDR1 and CDR2 sequences are SGHDN and FVKESK. After removal of 5 bases from V and 4 bases from J, the junction contained 3 bases not matched to a gene. CDR3 length equals 13 residues. CDR3 DNA, as far as it was read: TGTGCCAGCAGCGACAGGGGTAGCTATGGC. It yields the protein CASSDRGSYG. The CDR3, in full, reads CASSDRGSYGYTF.

This clone was detected only a few times. From the germline J gene comes the end of the CDR3, since the read stops 3 residues before it. The rearrangement uses TRBV6-2 or TRBV6-3 and TRBJ1-2; 8 bases align to TRBD1. J gave up 6 bases and V 6 bases, and 15 bases lay outside the gene matches. The CDR3 has 16 amino acids. Germline CDR1 and CDR2: MNHEY and SVGEGT. Incomplete CDR3 DNA: TGTGCCAGCAGACGGACCGGGGCAGGGGGCGAAAATGGC. Its translation: CASRRTGAGGENG. The complete CDR3 protein is CASRRTGAGGENGYTF.

This clone has a count of ten or more. Read coverage stops 3 residues before the CDR3 terminus; the germline J gene supplies the remainder. The V call is TRBV7-2, the J call TRBJ1-6, with D maybe TRBD1 (5 bases). The V end was cut by 5 bases, the J end by 7 bases, with 15 bases between. The CDR3 covers 15 residues. Germline V gene data show CDR1 as SGHTA and CDR2 as FQGNSA. The CDR3 is CASSRASRENSPLHF. The part of the CDR3 DNA that was read is TGTGCCAGCAGCCGTGCGAGCAGGGAAAATTCACCC.

As for this clone: The read finishes 3 residues shy of the CDR3 end, and the germline J gene is used to complete it. This chain joins TRBV20-1 and TRBJ2-7; 10 bases map to TRBD2. V lost 6 bases to trimming and J lost 4 bases; unmatched junction nucleotides: 12. The CDR3 is made up of 15 amino acids. Germline-derived CDR1 and CDR2 are DFQATT and SNEGSKA (reference sequence). CDR3 bases read: TGCAGTGCCCGAACCCCGACTAGCGGGTTATACGAG. This encodes CSARTPTSGLYE. The full-length CDR3 reads as CSARTPTSGLYEQYF.

This clone was counted ten times or more. Here the CDR3 reads CASSLTAENTEAFF. CDR3 bases read: TGTGCCAGCAGCTTAACGGCGGAGAACACTGAA. The chain employs TRBV7-3 and TRBJ1-1; D uncertain. The missing CDR3 end, 3 residues past where the read stops, is filled in from the germline J gene. Per the germline V gene, CDR1 is SGHTA and CDR2 is FQGTGA. Trimming cost V 0 bases and J 1 base, with 6 bases left between them. The CDR3 has 14 amino acids. The entire variable domain, with the rest obtained from reference TRBV7-3 and TRBJ1-1, is as follows: GAGVSQTPSNKVTEKGKYVELRCDPISGHTALYWYRQSLGQGPEFLIYFQGTGAADDSGLPNDRFFAVRPEGSVSTLKIQRTERGDSAVYLCASSLTAENTEAFFGQGTRLTVV.

Remarks on this clone: The CDR3 is cut off 3 residues early in the read; its end comes from the germline J gene. J is TRBJ1-5 and V is TRBV18; D call uncertain. This CDR3 spans 14 amino acids. V lost 1 base and J lost 0, with 4 bases in between. In germline, CDR1 is KGHSH, CDR2 LQKENI. The sequenced part of the CDR3 DNA is TGTGCCAGCTCACCACAGGGTAGCAATCAGCCC. It encodes CASSPQGSNQP. The CDR3, in full, reads CASSPQGSNQPQHF.

This clone was detected ten times or more. Read coverage stops 3 residues before the CDR3 terminus; the germline J gene supplies the remainder. The chain combines TRBV30 with TRBJ2-3, with unresolved D. V lost 5 bases to trimming and J lost 2 bases, with 5 bases between them. The CDR3 consists of 11 residues. CDR1 is GTSNPN, CDR2 SVGIG, per germline (reference sequence). The sequenced CDR3 bases are TGTGCCTGGGTCATCACAGATACG. It encodes CAWVITDT. The full CDR3 is CAWVITDTQYF. The full variable domain, rest sourced from reference TRBV30 and TRBJ2-3, is SQTIHQWPATLVQPVGSPLSLECTVEGTSNPNLYWYRQAAGRGLQLLFYSVGIGQISSEVPQNLSASRPQDRQFILSSKKLLLSDSGFYLCAWVITDTQYFGPGTRLTVL.